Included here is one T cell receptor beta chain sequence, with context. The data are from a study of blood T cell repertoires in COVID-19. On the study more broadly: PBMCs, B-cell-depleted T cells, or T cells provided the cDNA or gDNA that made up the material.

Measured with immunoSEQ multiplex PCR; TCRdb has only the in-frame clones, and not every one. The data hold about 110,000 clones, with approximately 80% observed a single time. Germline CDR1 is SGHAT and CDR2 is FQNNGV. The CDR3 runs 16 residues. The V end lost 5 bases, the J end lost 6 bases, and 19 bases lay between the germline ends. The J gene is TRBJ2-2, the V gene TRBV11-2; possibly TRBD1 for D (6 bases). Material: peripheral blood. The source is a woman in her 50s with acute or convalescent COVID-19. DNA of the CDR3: TGTGCCAGCAGCCCAGGATTGACAGGAACGGCCGGGGAGCTGTTTTTT. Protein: CASSPGLTGTAGELFF.